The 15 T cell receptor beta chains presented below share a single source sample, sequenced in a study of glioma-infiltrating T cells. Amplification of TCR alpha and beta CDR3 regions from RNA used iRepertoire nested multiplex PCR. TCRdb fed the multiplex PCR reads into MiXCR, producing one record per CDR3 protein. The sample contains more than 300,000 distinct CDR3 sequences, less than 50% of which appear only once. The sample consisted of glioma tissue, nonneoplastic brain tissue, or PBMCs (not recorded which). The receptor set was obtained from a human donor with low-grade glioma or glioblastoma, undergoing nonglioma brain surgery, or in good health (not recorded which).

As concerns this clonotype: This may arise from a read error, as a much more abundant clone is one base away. CDR3 loop: CASSQDRHDEQFF. CDR3 bases: TGTGCCAGCAGCCAAGATCGGCACGATGAGCAGTTCTTC. The chain carries TRBV4-2 and TRBJ2-1; D not certain. Germline lookup yields CDR1 LGHNA and CDR2 YNFKEQ. This CDR3 has 13 amino acids. With 0 bases removed from V and 8 bases from J, the gap between germline ends came to 8 bases.

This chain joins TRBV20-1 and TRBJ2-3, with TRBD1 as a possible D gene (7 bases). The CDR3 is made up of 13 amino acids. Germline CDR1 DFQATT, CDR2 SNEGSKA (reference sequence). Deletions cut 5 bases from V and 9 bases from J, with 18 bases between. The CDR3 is CSAPEGGTATQYF. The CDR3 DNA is TGCAGTGCTCCGGAGGGTGGGACAGCCACGCAGTATTTT.

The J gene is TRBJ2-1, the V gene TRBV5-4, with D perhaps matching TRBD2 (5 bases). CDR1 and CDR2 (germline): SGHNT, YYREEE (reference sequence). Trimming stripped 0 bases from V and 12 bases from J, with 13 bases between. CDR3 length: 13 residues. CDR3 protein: CASSLEVATGQFF. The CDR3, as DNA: TGTGCCAGCAGCTTGGAGGTAGCGACTGGGCAGTTCTTC. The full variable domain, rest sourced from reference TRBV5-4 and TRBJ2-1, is ETGVTQSPTHLIKTRGQQVTLRCSSQSGHNTVSWYQQALGQGPQFIFQYYREEENGRGNFPPRFSGLQFPNYSSELNVNALELDDSALYLCASSLEVATGQFFGPGTRLTVL.

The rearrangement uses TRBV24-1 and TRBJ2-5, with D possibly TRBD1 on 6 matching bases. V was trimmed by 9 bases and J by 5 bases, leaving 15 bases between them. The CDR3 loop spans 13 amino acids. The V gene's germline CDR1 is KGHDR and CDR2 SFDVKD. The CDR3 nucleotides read TGTGCCACCTCAGACAGGTCTTGGGAGACCCAGTACTTC. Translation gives CATSDRSWETQYF.

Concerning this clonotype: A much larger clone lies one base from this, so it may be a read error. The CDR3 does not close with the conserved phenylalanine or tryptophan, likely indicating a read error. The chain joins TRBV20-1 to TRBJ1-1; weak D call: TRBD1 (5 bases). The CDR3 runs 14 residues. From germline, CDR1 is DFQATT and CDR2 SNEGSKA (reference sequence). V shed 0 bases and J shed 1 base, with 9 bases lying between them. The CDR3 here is CSARDSGTNTEAFL. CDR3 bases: TGCAGTGCTAGAGATTCCGGGACGAACACTGAAGCTTTCCTT.

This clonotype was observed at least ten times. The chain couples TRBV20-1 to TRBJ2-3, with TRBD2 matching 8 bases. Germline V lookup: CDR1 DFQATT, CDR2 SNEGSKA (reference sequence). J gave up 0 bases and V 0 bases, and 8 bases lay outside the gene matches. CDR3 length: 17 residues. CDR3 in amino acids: CSARDIGASGSTDTQYF. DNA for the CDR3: TGCAGTGCTAGAGATATCGGGGCTAGCGGGAGCACAGATACGCAGTATTTT.

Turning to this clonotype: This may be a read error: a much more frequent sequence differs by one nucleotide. CDR3 amino acids: CASSYRTGNNEQFF. CDR3 nucleotide sequence: TGTGCCAGCAGTTACCGGACTGGTAACAATGAGCAGTTCTTC. This chain connects TRBV6-2 or TRBV6-3 to TRBJ2-1; D may be TRBD2 (5 bases). The CDR3 contains 14 residues. The germline gives CDR1 MNHEY, CDR2 SVGEGT. With 2 bases removed from V and 5 bases from J, the gap between germline ends came to 10 bases.

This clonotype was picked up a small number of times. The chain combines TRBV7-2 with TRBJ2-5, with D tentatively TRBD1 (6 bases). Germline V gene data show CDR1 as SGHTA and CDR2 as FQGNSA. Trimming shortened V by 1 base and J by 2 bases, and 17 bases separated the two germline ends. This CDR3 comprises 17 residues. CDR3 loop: CASSLGGLSPSQETQYF. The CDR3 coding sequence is TGTGCCAGCAGCTTAGGGGGGCTTTCACCTTCTCAAGAGACCCAGTACTTC.

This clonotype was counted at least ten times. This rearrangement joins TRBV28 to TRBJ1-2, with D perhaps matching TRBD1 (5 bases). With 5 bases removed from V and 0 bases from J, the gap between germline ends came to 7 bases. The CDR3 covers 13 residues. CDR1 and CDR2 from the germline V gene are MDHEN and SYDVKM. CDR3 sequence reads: CASSPGPNYGYTF. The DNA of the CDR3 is TGTGCCAGCAGTCCGGGACCTAACTATGGCTACACCTTC.

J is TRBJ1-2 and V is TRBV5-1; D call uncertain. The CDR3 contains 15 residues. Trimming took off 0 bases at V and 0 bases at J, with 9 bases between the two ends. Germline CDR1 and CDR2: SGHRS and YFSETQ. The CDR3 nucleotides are TGCGCCAGCAGCTTGGACCCGGGAGCTAACTATGGCTACACCTTC. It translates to CASSLDPGANYGYTF.

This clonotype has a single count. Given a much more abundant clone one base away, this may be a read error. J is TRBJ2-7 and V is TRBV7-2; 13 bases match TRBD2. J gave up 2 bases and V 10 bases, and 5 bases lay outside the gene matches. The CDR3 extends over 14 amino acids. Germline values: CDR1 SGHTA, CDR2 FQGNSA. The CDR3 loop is CANTGTSGTYEQYF. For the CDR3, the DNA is TGTGCCAACACAGGGACTAGCGGGACCTACGAGCAGTACTTC.

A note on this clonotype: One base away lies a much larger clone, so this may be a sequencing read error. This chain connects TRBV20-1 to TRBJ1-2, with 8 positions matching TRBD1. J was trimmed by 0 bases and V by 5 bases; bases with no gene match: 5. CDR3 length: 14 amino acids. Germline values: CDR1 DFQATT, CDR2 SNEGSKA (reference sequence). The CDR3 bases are TGCAGTGCTTGGACAGGGAGTCCTAACTATGGCTACACCTTC. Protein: CSAWTGSPNYGYTF.

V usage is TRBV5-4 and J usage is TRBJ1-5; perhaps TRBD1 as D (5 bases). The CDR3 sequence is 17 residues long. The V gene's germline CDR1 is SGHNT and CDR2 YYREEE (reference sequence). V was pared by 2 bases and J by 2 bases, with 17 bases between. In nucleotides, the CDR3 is TGTGCCAGCAGCTTCGGTGGGGCGACGGTCGGCAATCAGCCCCAGCATTTT. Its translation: CASSFGGATVGNQPQHF.

The CDR3 region is CASSRRTGGDQPQHF. The CDR3 region has the DNA TGTGCCAGCAGTCGTAGGACAGGGGGGGATCAGCCCCAGCATTTT. The J gene is TRBJ1-5, the V gene TRBV28; 10 nucleotides match TRBD1. This CDR3 has 15 amino acids. With 5 bases clipped from V and 5 bases from J, the junction kept 6 bases outside the gene matches. Per the germline V gene, CDR1 is MDHEN and CDR2 is SYDVKM.

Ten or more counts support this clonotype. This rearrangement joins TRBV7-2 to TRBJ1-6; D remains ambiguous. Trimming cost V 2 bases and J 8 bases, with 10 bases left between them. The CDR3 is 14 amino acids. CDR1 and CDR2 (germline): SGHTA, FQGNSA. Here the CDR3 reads CASSLTGIDSPLHF. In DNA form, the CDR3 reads TGTGCCAGCAGCTTAACGGGGATTGATTCACCCCTCCACTTT.